These T cell receptor beta chains were read from a single sample in a study of cytomegalovirus exposure and HLA in healthy donors. Produced via immunoSEQ multiplex PCR; TCRdb's table is partial and in-frame only. The sample consists of about 130,000 clones, 75% to 90% of them appearing once. Specimen: PBMCs. The receptors were sampled from a young woman in good health and CMV-seronegative. Both conserved end residues are part of each CDR3. D genes are given only for firm matches. A row's size may be missing; if present it is once, few, many or a size class.

v_call	d_call	clone_size	j_call	cdr3_nt	cdr3_aa
TRBV28	NA	NA	TRBJ2-4	TGTGCCAGCAGGACAGCAGATTTTCTAGCCAAAAACATTCAGTACTTC	CASRTADFLAKNIQYF
TRBV19	NA	NA	TRBJ1-3	TGTGCCAGTAGTCACGGACAATACTCTGGAAACACCATATATTTT	CASSHGQYSGNTIYF
TRBV11-2	TRBD1	NA	TRBJ1-5	TGTGCCAGCAGCCCAGGGGGGACCAATCAGCCCCAGCATTTT	CASSPGGTNQPQHF
TRBV11-2	TRBD2	NA	TRBJ2-4	TGTGCCAGCAGCCCCCAAGCGGGAGGGGACATTCAGTACTTC	CASSPQAGGDIQYF
TRBV5-8	NA	NA	TRBJ2-1	TGTGCCAGCAGCCCCGACACGACGCCCTACAATGAGCAGTTCTTC	CASSPDTTPYNEQFF
TRBV7-9	TRBD2	NA	TRBJ2-7	TGTGCCAGCAGCTCCAGGCCTCTAGCGGCCACCTACGAGCAGTACTTC	CASSSRPLAATYEQYF
TRBV13	TRBD2	NA	TRBJ2-4	TGTGCCAGCAGTCCCCCCGGGACTAGCGCCAAAAACATTCAGTACTTC	CASSPPGTSAKNIQYF
TRBV9	TRBD2	NA	TRBJ2-1	TGTGCCAGCAGCGTCAGCGGGAGCTACAATGAGCAGTTCTTC	CASSVSGSYNEQFF
TRBV2	NA	NA	TRBJ2-5	TGTGCCAGCAGTGAACTCCAGTCTCGAACCCAAGAGACCCAGTACTTC	CASSELQSRTQETQYF
TRBV10-2	NA	NA	TRBJ2-6	TGCGCCATCTTAGCCCGACAGGACCCGCCTTCTGGGGCCAACGTCCTGACTTTC	CAILARQDPPSGANVLTF
TRBV9	NA	NA	TRBJ2-7	TGTGCCAGCAGCGTAGGCGGCCTCTATACCTACGAGCAGTACTTC	CASSVGGLYTYEQYF
TRBV27	NA	NA	TRBJ2-7	TGTGCCAGCAGGGTCTCAGGGTTCACGGGCTACGAGCAGTACTTC	CASRVSGFTGYEQYF
TRBV6-7	NA	once	TRBJ1-3	TGTGCCAGCAACAGGGAGCCTGTAGACACCATATATTTT	CASNREPVDTIYF
TRBV7-9	NA	NA	TRBJ1-1	TGTGCCAGCAGGTCGGGTAGGAACACTGAAGCTTTCTTT	CASRSGRNTEAFF
TRBV27	NA	few	TRBJ2-3	TGTGCCAGCAGGAAACAGGGCCTTAGCACAGATACGCAGTATTTT	CASRKQGLSTDTQYF
TRBV29-1	TRBD2	NA	TRBJ2-2	TGCAGCGTTGAGGCGGGGGACGATACCGGGGAGCTGTTTTTT	CSVEAGDDTGELFF
TRBV5-1	NA	NA	TRBJ2-2	TGCGCCAGCAGCTTGGTCGGGTCCACCGGGGAGCTGTTTTTT	CASSLVGSTGELFF
TRBV14	TRBD1	NA	TRBJ2-2	TGTGCCAGCAGCCAAGGACAGGGGGCAGTAATGATCGGGGAGCTGTTTTTT	CASSQGQGAVMIGELFF
TRBV7-9	TRBD1	once	TRBJ1-3	TGTGCCAGCAGTATGGGGGTAGGGGGCGCCTCTGGAAACACCATATATTTT	CASSMGVGGASGNTIYF
TRBV19	TRBD1	NA	TRBJ1-1	TGTGCCGGGACAGGGGGCCGGAACACTGAAGCTTTCTTT	CAGTGGRNTEAFF
TRBV11-2	NA	NA	TRBJ2-7	TGTGCCAGCAGCTCAGGTCCCTCCTCGTACGAGCAGTACTTC	CASSSGPSSYEQYF
TRBV2	TRBD1	NA	TRBJ1-2	TGTGCCAGCAATCGACAGGGTCTTACTAATGGCTACACCTTC	CASNRQGLTNGYTF
TRBV6-6	TRBD1	NA	TRBJ2-7	TGTGCCAGCAGGACCGGGACAGGGGGGTACGAGCAGTACTTC	CASRTGTGGYEQYF
TRBV29-1	NA	NA	TRBJ1-1	TGCAGCGTTGAAGAAGACAACATGAACACTGAAGCTTTCTTT	CSVEEDNMNTEAFF
TRBV10-1	TRBD2	NA	TRBJ2-2	TGCGCCAGCAGTAAGCCGGGACTAGCGGCCGCCGGGGAGCTGTTTTTT	CASSKPGLAAAGELFF
TRBV19	NA	once	TRBJ2-5	TGTGCCAGTAGTACCGGGGTCCGGGAGACCCAGTACTTC	CASSTGVRETQYF